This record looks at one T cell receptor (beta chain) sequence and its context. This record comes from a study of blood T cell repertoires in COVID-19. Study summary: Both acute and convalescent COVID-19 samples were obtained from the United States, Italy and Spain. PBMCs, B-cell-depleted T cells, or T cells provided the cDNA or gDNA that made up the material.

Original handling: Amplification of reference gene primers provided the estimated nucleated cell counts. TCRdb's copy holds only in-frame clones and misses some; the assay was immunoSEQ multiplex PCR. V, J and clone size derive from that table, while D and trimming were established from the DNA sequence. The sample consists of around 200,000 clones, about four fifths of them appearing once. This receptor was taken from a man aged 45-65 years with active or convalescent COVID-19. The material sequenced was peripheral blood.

The CDR3 region is CASSLKRQNTIYF. The CDR3 coding sequence is TGTGCCAGCAGCTTAAAGAGGCAAAACACCATATATTTT. This chain links TRBV7-2 with TRBJ1-3, with no clear D. The CDR3 loop spans 13 amino acids. The V end was cut by 2 bases, the J end by 6 bases, with 8 bases between. CDR1 and CDR2 from the germline V gene are SGHTA and FQGNSA.